These T cell receptor beta chains were read from a single sample in a study of T cell repertoires in cytomegalovirus infection. No antigens are known for them. One entry per CDR3 protein, called by TCRdb with MiXCR from the reads. This sample has hundreds of thousands of distinct CDR3 sequences; about 33% occur once, and the top ten carry roughly a sixth. This sample comprised cultured PBMCs, obtained from culture after CMV antigen stimulation. These TCRs come from a human donor in good health (CMV status not recorded). Some clones in this sample may be carry-over from other donors' samples. Each CDR3 is given with its conserved first and last residue. The D gene is left open where the match is weak. Clone size appears in some rows only: once, few, many, or a class for an expanded clone.

V gene,D gene,J gene,CDR3 length,clone size,CDR3 protein,CDR3 DNA
TRBV10-3,-,TRBJ1-3,14,few,CAIAQADSGNTIYF,TGTGCCATCGCCCAGGCCGACTCTGGAAACACCATATATTTT
TRBV7-2,TRBD1,TRBJ1-5,18,-,CASSPYLIGTGMSQPQHF,TGTGCCAGCAGCCCCTATCTCATTGGGACAGGGATGAGTCAGCCCCAGCATTTT
TRBV7-2,-,TRBJ2-5,16,many,CASSLEMWTAQETQYF,TGTGCCAGCAGCTTAGAGATGTGGACAGCCCAAGAGACCCAGTACTTC
TRBV7-2,TRBD1,TRBJ1-6,17,many,CASSQGQGAISGSPLHF,TGTGCCAGCAGCCAGGGGCAGGGGGCAATCTCCGGTTCACCCCTCCACTTT
TRBV7-9,-,TRBJ2-1,15,-,CASSPRGRAWNEQFF,TGTGCCAGCAGCCCCCGGGGCCGCGCTTGGAATGAGCAGTTCTTC
TRBV24-1,-,TRBJ2-1,13,-,CATSGSSNNEQFF,TGTGCCACCAGTGGTAGCTCCAACAATGAGCAGTTCTTC
TRBV2,TRBD2,TRBJ2-1,14,few,CASIFSGVNNEQFF,TGTGCCAGCATATTTAGCGGGGTAAACAATGAGCAGTTCTTC
TRBV7-2,-,TRBJ2-3,13,many,CASSPDGTDTQYF,TGTGCCAGCAGCCCGGACGGGACAGATACGCAGTATTTT
TRBV11-2,TRBD2,TRBJ2-7,13,-,CASSHGLAYEQYF,TGTGCCAGCAGCCACGGACTAGCCTACGAGCAGTACTTC
TRBV28,TRBD1,TRBJ1-5,17,once,CASRPHGGTGSNQPQHF,TGTGCCAGCAGGCCACACGGGGGGACAGGGAGCAATCAGCCCCAGCATTTT
TRBV7-6,-,TRBJ2-7,14,-,CASSLGSASYEQYF,TGTGCCAGCAGCTTAGGTTCGGCCTCCTACGAGCAGTACTTC
TRBV10-2,TRBD2,TRBJ2-1,18,few,CASKPGLAGGPTYNEQFF,TGCGCCAGCAAACCGGGACTAGCGGGAGGGCCAACATACAATGAGCAGTTCTTC
TRBV7-2,-,TRBJ1-1,13,many,CASSRTTNTEAFF,TGTGCCAGCAGCCGGACAACGAACACTGAAGCTTTCTTT
TRBV7-2,-,TRBJ2-1,15,-,CASSLGPGNYNEQFF,TGTGCCAGCAGCCTGGGGCCAGGAAACTACAATGAGCAGTTCTTC
TRBV7-2,-,TRBJ2-5,13,-,CASSSGRGETQYF,TGTGCCAGCAGCTCCGGACGCGGGGAGACCCAGTACTTC
TRBV12-3/TRBV12-4,TRBD1,TRBJ2-7,12,-,CASSPTGVEQYF,TGTGCCAGCAGTCCCACAGGGGTCGAGCAGTACTTC
TRBV20-1,-,TRBJ2-7,14,-,CSAPRDQSHYEQYF,TGCAGTGCTCCTAGGGATCAATCCCACTACGAGCAGTACTTC
TRBV7-2,-,TRBJ2-7,12,-,CASSRDPGEQYF,TGTGCCAGCAGCCGGGACCCGGGCGAGCAGTACTTC
TRBV7-6,-,TRBJ2-3,14,few,CASSPRSLTDTQYF,TGTGCCAGCAGCCCCAGGAGCCTCACAGATACGCAGTATTTT
TRBV7-2,-,TRBJ2-5,14,few,CASTASGRAETQYF,TGTGCCAGCACCGCTTCGGGTCGAGCCGAGACCCAGTACTTC
TRBV7-2,-,TRBJ2-5,15,few,CASSRSSRGWETQYF,TGTGCCAGCAGCCGAAGTAGCCGTGGATGGGAGACCCAGTACTTC
TRBV18,-,TRBJ2-3,16,few,CASSPRIAEGSDTQYF,TGTGCCAGCTCACCACGAATAGCGGAGGGGTCAGATACGCAGTATTTT
TRBV28,TRBD1,TRBJ1-2,15,many,CASSSPGQGRYGYTF,TGTGCCAGCAGTTCCCCCGGACAGGGACGCTATGGCTACACCTTC
TRBV7-2,TRBD2,TRBJ2-5,16,few,CASTLTSANIRKTQYF,TGTGCCAGCACCTTGACTAGCGCAAATATCCGGAAGACCCAGTACTTC
TRBV7-9,TRBD1,TRBJ2-5,14,-,CASSLQGVEETQYF,TGTGCCAGCAGCTTACAGGGGGTCGAAGAGACCCAGTACTTC
TRBV7-6,-,TRBJ1-1,13,many,CASSRVVDTEAFF,TGTGCCAGCAGCCGAGTCGTGGACACTGAAGCTTTCTTT
TRBV12-3/TRBV12-4,-,TRBJ1-6,13,few,CASCRDTTSPLHF,TGTGCCAGCTGCCGGGACACCACCTCACCCCTCCACTTT
TRBV7-9,TRBD1,TRBJ1-5,16,few,CASSRMAGGIGQPQHF,TGTGCCAGCAGCCGCATGGCAGGGGGCATCGGTCAGCCCCAGCATTTT
TRBV4-1,-,TRBJ1-2,13,-,CASSLIQGRGYTF,TGCGCCAGCAGCCTTATCCAGGGCAGGGGCTACACCTTC
TRBV4-2,TRBD2,TRBJ2-5,19,-,CASSQDQRTSGRSRETQYF,TGTGCCAGCAGCCAAGATCAAAGGACTAGCGGGAGGTCTCGGGAGACCCAGTACTTC
TRBV29-1,-,TRBJ2-1,15,-,CSVERLESRYNEQFF,TGCAGCGTTGAAAGACTCGAGAGCCGCTACAATGAGCAGTTCTTC
TRBV7-2,TRBD1,TRBJ2-5,17,many,CASSLAAPGTGEETQYF,TGTGCCAGCAGCTTAGCGGCCCCCGGGACAGGAGAAGAGACCCAGTACTTC
TRBV6-2/TRBV6-3,-,TRBJ2-3,13,many,CASSYSGIRTQYF,TGTGCCAGCAGTTACTCCGGGATAAGAACGCAGTATTTT
TRBV7-2,-,TRBJ2-5,12,-,CASSKLGETQYF,TGTGCCAGCAGCAAACTGGGAGAGACCCAGTACTTC
TRBV6-4,-,TRBJ1-5,13,-,CASSEEENQPQHF,TGTGCCAGCAGTGAAGAGGAAAATCAGCCCCAGCATTTT
TRBV7-2,TRBD2,TRBJ2-3,17,few,CASSGRTSGRLTDTQYF,TGTGCCAGCAGCGGCCGGACTAGCGGGAGACTCACAGATACGCAGTATTTT
TRBV7-4,TRBD1,TRBJ1-1,19,few,CASSPRPVWGQGRNTEAFF,TGTGCCAGCAGCCCCAGACCTGTGTGGGGACAGGGGAGGAACACTGAAGCTTTCTTT
TRBV7-9,-,TRBJ2-7,15,few,CASSLGLTESYEQYF,TGTGCCAGCAGCTTAGGGTTGACAGAATCCTACGAGCAGTACTTC
TRBV12-3/TRBV12-4,-,TRBJ1-3,17,-,CASSLTGREGSGNTIYF,TGTGCCAGCAGTTTAACAGGCAGGGAAGGCTCTGGAAACACCATATATTTT
TRBV27,TRBD1,TRBJ1-6,15,few,CASSRDRRMGSPLHF,TGTGCCAGCAGTAGGGACAGACGCATGGGATCACCCCTCCACTTT
TRBV6-1,-,TRBJ1-1,13,-,CASIRLGQLEAFF,TGTGCCAGCATCCGGCTCGGACAGCTTGAAGCTTTCTTT
TRBV3-1,-,TRBJ2-7,11,-,CASSQRAEQYF,TGTGCCAGCAGCCAACGAGCCGAGCAGTACTTC
TRBV7-2,-,TRBJ2-5,12,few,CASTRAGGTQYF,TGTGCCAGCACCCGGGCGGGCGGGACCCAGTACTTC
TRBV7-9,TRBD2,TRBJ2-5,16,-,CASSLAGEGYQETQYF,TGTGCCAGCAGCTTAGCGGGGGAGGGGTACCAAGAGACCCAGTACTTC
TRBV11-2,-,TRBJ1-1,15,few,CASSLWGNKNTEAFF,TGTGCCAGCAGCCTGTGGGGGAACAAGAACACTGAAGCTTTCTTT
TRBV19,TRBD2,TRBJ2-3,19,once,CASSIGLTSKSSGTDTQYF,TGTGCCAGTAGCATAGGCTTGACTAGCAAATCAAGCGGCACAGATACGCAGTATTTT
TRBV7-2,-,TRBJ1-5,15,many,CASSLAPAVDQPQHF,TGTGCCAGCAGCTTAGCGCCGGCGGTGGATCAGCCCCAGCATTTT
TRBV7-8,-,TRBJ1-1,14,-,CASTLSDRNTEAFF,TGTGCCAGCACCTTATCGGACAGGAACACTGAAGCTTTCTTT
TRBV6-2/TRBV6-3,-,TRBJ2-7,11,-,CASKGVLDWYF,TGTGCCAGCAAAGGCGTGCTAGATTGGTACTTC
TRBV7-2,-,TRBJ2-1,16,many,CASSLVFSSGNNEQFF,TGTGCCAGCAGCTTAGTGTTCAGTAGCGGAAACAATGAGCAGTTCTTC
TRBV28,-,TRBJ1-6,15,few,CASGSLGQSNSPLHF,TGTGCCAGCGGATCGTTAGGACAGAGTAATTCACCCCTCCACTTT
TRBV2,-,TRBJ2-5,14,-,CASSEWGARETQYF,TGTGCCAGCAGTGAATGGGGGGCGCGAGAGACCCAGTACTTC